This is a list of T cell receptor beta chains from one sample in a study of PD-1 blockade in classical Hodgkin lymphoma. Measured with immunoSEQ multiplex PCR; TCRdb has only the in-frame clones, and not every one. The sample lists 40,000 to 65,000 clones; roughly nine tenths were seen once. The material was peripheral blood mononuclear cells (PBMCs), obtained before the fourth cycle of nivolumab. All receptors come from a human donor with classical Hodgkin lymphoma. Each CDR3 is given with its conserved first and last residue. D genes are given only for firm matches. The size field is filled for only some rows; it gives once, few, many or a size class.

D,size,J,V,CDR3,DNA
.,.,TRBJ1-2,TRBV9,CASSHYDRPSYGYTF,TGTGCCAGCAGCCATTACGACAGACCGTCCTATGGCTACACCTTC
.,once,TRBJ2-7,TRBV4-2,CASSQAIESVGRYEQYF,TGTGCCAGCAGCCAAGCTATCGAGTCTGTGGGGAGGTACGAGCAGTACTTC
.,.,TRBJ2-2,TRBV7-8,CASSYQQGFRELFF,TGTGCCAGCAGCTACCAGCAGGGATTCAGGGAGCTGTTTTTT
.,.,TRBJ1-6,TRBV21-1,CASSKNGSRRSPLHF,TGTGCCAGCAGCAAAAATGGCAGCCGTCGATCACCCCTCCACTTT
TRBD2,once,TRBJ2-7,TRBV6-1,CASSEASGSFSYEQYF,TGTGCCAGCAGTGAGGCTAGCGGGAGTTTCTCCTACGAGCAGTACTTC
.,.,TRBJ1-6,TRBV28,CASHSITGLVDSPLHF,TGTGCCAGCCATTCAATAACAGGGCTTGTGGATTCACCCCTCCACTTT
.,.,TRBJ2-3,TRBV19,CASQGRASGADTQYF,TGTGCCAGCCAGGGGAGGGCTTCGGGGGCCGATACGCAGTATTTT
.,.,TRBJ1-1,TRBV5-6,CASSPPTWDLLMNTEAFF,TGTGCCAGCAGCCCCCCTACCTGGGATCTCCTGATGAACACTGAAGCTTTCTTT
.,.,TRBJ2-1,TRBV7-9,CASSLARGQGGEQFF,TGTGCCAGCAGCTTAGCGCGGGGGCAGGGCGGGGAGCAGTTCTTC
TRBD1,.,TRBJ2-2,TRBV6-6,CASSQGAAGWTGELFF,TGTGCCAGCAGCCAGGGGGCAGCCGGATGGACCGGGGAGCTGTTTTTT
.,once,TRBJ2-3,TRBV5-4,CASSLTAPDTQYF,TGTGCCAGCAGCCTGACTGCCCCGGATACGCAGTATTTT
.,.,TRBJ2-7,TRBV27,CASSSRSSNAGSYEQYF,TGTGCCAGCAGTTCAAGATCCTCCAACGCGGGGTCCTACGAGCAGTACTTC
.,.,TRBJ1-1,TRBV28,CASSFLTLTLNTEAFF,TGTGCCAGCAGTTTTTTGACCCTAACGTTGAACACTGAAGCTTTCTTT
TRBD1,.,TRBJ1-4,TRBV6-1,CASSEYRSRGQGEKLFF,TGTGCCAGCAGTGAATATCGGAGCAGGGGGCAGGGAGAAAAACTGTTTTTT
TRBD1,.,TRBJ2-5,TRBV27,CARPGQSQETQYF,TGTGCCAGGCCGGGACAGTCACAAGAGACCCAGTACTTC
TRBD1,once,TRBJ2-7,TRBV27,CASSLWGQTSYEQYF,TGTGCCAGCAGTTTATGGGGACAGACGTCCTACGAGCAGTACTTC
TRBD1,.,TRBJ1-2,TRBV5-1,CASSQDRVGGYTF,TGCGCCAGCAGCCAGGACAGGGTCGGCGGCTACACCTTC
.,once,TRBJ2-7,TRBV27,CASSLQGQATYEQYF,TGTGCCAGCAGTTTACAGGGCCAAGCCACCTACGAGCAGTACTTC
.,.,TRBJ2-2,TRBV15,CATSRERQVNTGELFF,TGTGCCACCAGCAGAGAGCGACAGGTCAACACCGGGGAGCTGTTTTTT
TRBD1,once,TRBJ2-5,TRBV11-3,CASSLEDRGFETQYF,TGTGCCAGCAGCTTAGAGGACAGGGGGTTTGAGACCCAGTACTTC
.,.,TRBJ2-5,TRBV7-8,CASSRDQETQYF,TGTGCCAGCAGCCGGGACCAAGAGACCCAGTACTTC
.,.,TRBJ1-1,TRBV10-3,CAMSQGRNTEAFF,TGTGCCATGAGCCAGGGCAGGAACACTGAAGCTTTCTTT
.,.,TRBJ2-4,TRBV6-6,CASGLWAGAKNIQYF,TGTGCCAGCGGCCTTTGGGCGGGAGCCAAAAACATTCAGTACTTC
.,.,TRBJ1-2,TRBV28,CASSLFGIGVEVLGYTF,TGTGCCAGCAGTTTATTTGGTATCGGGGTTGAGGTGCTTGGCTACACCTTC
TRBD1,once,TRBJ1-1,TRBV29-1,CSVRTGATEAFF,TGCAGCGTGAGGACAGGGGCCACTGAAGCTTTCTTT
.,.,TRBJ2-3,TRBV6-6,CASGSTRRSDTQYF,TGTGCCAGCGGCTCGACTCGAAGGTCAGATACGCAGTATTTT
TRBD1,.,TRBJ1-2,TRBV6-5,CASTLYRGNYGYTF,TGTGCCAGCACCTTATACAGGGGGAACTATGGCTACACCTTC
TRBD2,.,TRBJ2-1,TRBV7-2,CASRVSGGPYNEQFF,TGTGCCAGCAGGGTTAGCGGGGGACCTTACAATGAGCAGTTCTTC
TRBD2,.,TRBJ2-1,TRBV10-3,CATQGLAGAWSYNEQFF,TGTGCCACTCAGGGACTAGCGGGAGCGTGGTCCTACAATGAGCAGTTCTTC
TRBD1,.,TRBJ1-2,TRBV7-9,CASSEGTGDGYTF,TGTGCCAGCAGCGAAGGGACAGGGGATGGCTACACCTTC
.,once,TRBJ2-1,TRBV5-1,CASSLASDSYNEQFF,TGCGCCAGCAGCTTGGCTTCGGACTCCTACAATGAGCAGTTCTTC
TRBD1,.,TRBJ1-1,TRBV5-6,CASSSEDRPTEAFF,TGTGCCAGCAGCAGTGAGGACAGGCCTACTGAAGCTTTCTTT
.,.,TRBJ2-7,TRBV27,CASSPRLRHYEQYF,TGTGCCAGCAGTCCACGTCTTAGACACTACGAGCAGTACTTC